Following are 6 T cell receptor beta chains from one sample sequenced in a study of T cell repertoires in cytomegalovirus infection. One entry per CDR3 protein results from TCRdb running MiXCR on the reads. The sample includes roughly 730,000 distinct CDR3 sequences, about 33% seen only once; the top ten take 15% to 20%. These receptors have no identified antigens. The material sequenced was cultured PBMCs, taken from culture after CMV antigen stimulation. Receptors were obtained from a human donor in good health (CMV status not recorded). Some clones in this sample may be carry-over from other donors' samples.

This clonotype has only a few counts. V is TRBV12-3 or TRBV12-4 and J is TRBJ2-5; D possibly corresponds to TRBD2 (6 bases). The CDR3 is 13 residues long. The ends were cut back, 5 bases at V and 4 bases at J, with 11 bases in the middle. The CDR3 DNA sequence: TGTGCCAGCAGTAACTCCGGGGGAGAGACCCAGTACTTC. Its translation: CASSNSGGETQYF.

This clonotype was counted a single time. The chain links TRBV7-9 to TRBJ2-7; unclear D gene. CDR1 and CDR2 from the germline V gene are SEHNR and FQNEAQ (reference sequence). The V and J ends lost 2 bases and 4 bases respectively, with 12 bases between them. This CDR3 is built from 14 residues. This chain's CDR3 is CASSLTQTPYEQYF. CDR3 nucleotides: TGTGCCAGCAGCTTAACCCAAACCCCATACGAGCAGTACTTC.

This chain uses TRBV19 with TRBJ1-1, with D possibly being TRBD1 (5 bases). V shed 11 bases and J shed 7 bases, with 17 bases lying between them. In germline, CDR1 is LNHDA, CDR2 SQIVND (reference sequence). This CDR3 contains 12 residues. DNA for the CDR3: TGTGCCGTGAGCGGGATTGGGGGTGAAGCTTTCTTT. Translated, it gives CAVSGIGGEAFF. The whole variable domain, remainder taken from reference TRBV19 and TRBJ1-1, is DGGITQSPKYLFRKEGQNVTLSCEQNLNHDAMYWYRQDPGQGLRLIYYSQIVNDFQKGDIAEGYSVSREKKESFPLTVTSAQKNPTAFYLCAVSGIGGEAFFGQGTRLTVV.

The chain couples TRBV12-3 or TRBV12-4 to TRBJ1-2; 7 positions match TRBD1. The CDR3 is 16 residues long. The ends lost 5 bases at V and 4 bases at J; junction bases unmatched: 13. The DNA of the CDR3 is TGTGCCAGCAGTCCTGCCGGGACAGCCTTTCGCTATGGCTACACCTTC. Protein sequence: CASSPAGTAFRYGYTF.

Comments on this clonotype: This may be a read error: a much more frequent sequence differs by one nucleotide. It is likely a read error, because the conserved phenylalanine at the end of the CDR3 is missing. The chain is built from TRBV7-2 and TRBJ2-2, with D possibly TRBD1 on 6 matching bases. The length of the CDR3 is 14 residues. Germline values: CDR1 SGHTA, CDR2 FQGNSA. Trimming cost V 5 bases and J 4 bases, with 11 bases left between them. The CDR3 DNA reads TGTGCCAGCAGCCTCGGACAGATCACCGGGGAGCTGTTTTCT. Its protein product is CASSLGQITGELFS.

The chain links TRBV5-4 to TRBJ1-5; D possibly corresponds to TRBD1 (5 bases). The CDR3 runs 16 residues. Germline V gives CDR1 SGHNT, CDR2 YYREEE (reference sequence). V gave up 4 bases and J gave up 0 bases, with 14 bases separating them. CDR3 sequence (DNA): TGTGCCAGCAGCGGGACTACGGCTAATAGCAATCAGCCCCAGCATTTT. Translated: CASSGTTANSNQPQHF.